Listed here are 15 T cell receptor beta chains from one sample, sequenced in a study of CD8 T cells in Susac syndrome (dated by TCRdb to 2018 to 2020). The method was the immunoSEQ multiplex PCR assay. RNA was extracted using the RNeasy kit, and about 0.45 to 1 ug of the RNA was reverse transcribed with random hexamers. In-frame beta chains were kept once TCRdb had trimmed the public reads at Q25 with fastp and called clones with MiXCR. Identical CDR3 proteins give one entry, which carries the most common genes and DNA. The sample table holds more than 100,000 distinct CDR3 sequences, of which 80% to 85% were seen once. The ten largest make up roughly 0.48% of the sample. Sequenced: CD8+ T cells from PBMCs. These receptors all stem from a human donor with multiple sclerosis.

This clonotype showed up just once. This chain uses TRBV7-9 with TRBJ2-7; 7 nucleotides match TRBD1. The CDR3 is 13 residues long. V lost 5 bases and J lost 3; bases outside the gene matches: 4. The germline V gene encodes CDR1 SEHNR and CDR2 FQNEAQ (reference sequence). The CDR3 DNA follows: TGTGCCAGCAGCGGGACAGAATACTACGAGCAGTACTTC. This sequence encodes CASSGTEYYEQYF.

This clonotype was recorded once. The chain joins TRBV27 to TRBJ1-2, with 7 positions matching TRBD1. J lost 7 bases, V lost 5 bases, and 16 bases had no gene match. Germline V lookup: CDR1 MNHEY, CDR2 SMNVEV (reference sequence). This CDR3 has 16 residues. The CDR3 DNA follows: TGTGCCAGCAGTCCAAGAGGAGGGGGCCTGGTAATTGGCTACACCTTC. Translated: CASSPRGGGLVIGYTF.

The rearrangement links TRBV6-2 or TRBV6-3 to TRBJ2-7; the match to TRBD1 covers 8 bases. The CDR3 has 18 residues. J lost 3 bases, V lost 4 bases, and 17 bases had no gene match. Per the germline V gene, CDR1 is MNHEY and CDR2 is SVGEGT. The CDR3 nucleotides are TGTGCCAGCAGTTCAAGAGGACAGGGTAATCCCTACTACTACGAGCAGTACGTC. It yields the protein CASSSRGQGNPYYYEQYV.

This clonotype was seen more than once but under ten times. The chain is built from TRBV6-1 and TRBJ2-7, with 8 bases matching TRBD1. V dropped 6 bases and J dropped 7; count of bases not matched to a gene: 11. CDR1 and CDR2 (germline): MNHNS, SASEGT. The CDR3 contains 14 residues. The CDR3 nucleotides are TGTGCCAGCAGGTTTGGGACAGGTTTGGATGAGCAGTACTTC. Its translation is CASRFGTGLDEQYF.

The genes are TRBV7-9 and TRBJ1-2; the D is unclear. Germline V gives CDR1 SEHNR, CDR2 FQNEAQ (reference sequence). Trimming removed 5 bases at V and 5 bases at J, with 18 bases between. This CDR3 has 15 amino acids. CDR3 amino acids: CASSAGTPPGYGYTF. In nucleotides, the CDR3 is TGTGCCAGCAGCGCAGGCACACCACCGGGGTATGGCTACACCTTC.

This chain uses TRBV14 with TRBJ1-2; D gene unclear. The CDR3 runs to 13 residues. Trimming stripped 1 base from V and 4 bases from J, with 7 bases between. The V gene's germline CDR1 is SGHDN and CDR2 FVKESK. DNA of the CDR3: TGTGCCAGCAGCCAAGGTCGTTCCTATGGCTACACCTTC. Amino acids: CASSQGRSYGYTF.

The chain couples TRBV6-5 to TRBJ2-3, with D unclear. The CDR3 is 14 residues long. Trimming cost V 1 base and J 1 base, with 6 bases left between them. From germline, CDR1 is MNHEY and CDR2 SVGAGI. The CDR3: CASSYLIGTDTQYF. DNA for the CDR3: TGTGCCAGCAGTTACTTGATAGGCACAGATACGCAGTATTTT.

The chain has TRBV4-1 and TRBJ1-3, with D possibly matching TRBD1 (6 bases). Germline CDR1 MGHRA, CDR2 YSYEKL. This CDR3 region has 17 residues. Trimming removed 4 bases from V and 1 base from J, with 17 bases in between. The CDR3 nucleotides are TGCGCCAGCAGCCCCTGGGGCGGGGGCGGATCTGGAAACACCATATATTTT. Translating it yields CASSPWGGGGSGNTIYF.

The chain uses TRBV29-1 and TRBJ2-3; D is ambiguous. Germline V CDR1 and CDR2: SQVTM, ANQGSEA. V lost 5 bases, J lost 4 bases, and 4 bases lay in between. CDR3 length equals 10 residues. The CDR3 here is CSVKSDTQYF. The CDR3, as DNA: TGCAGCGTTAAGTCAGATACGCAGTATTTT.

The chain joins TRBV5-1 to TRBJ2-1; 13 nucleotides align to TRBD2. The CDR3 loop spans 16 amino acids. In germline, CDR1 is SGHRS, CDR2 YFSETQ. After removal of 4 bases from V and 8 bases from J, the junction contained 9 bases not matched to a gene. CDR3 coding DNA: TGCGCCAGCAGCCCTGGACTAGCGGGGGTTAAAGATGAGCAGTTCTTC. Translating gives CASSPGLAGVKDEQFF.

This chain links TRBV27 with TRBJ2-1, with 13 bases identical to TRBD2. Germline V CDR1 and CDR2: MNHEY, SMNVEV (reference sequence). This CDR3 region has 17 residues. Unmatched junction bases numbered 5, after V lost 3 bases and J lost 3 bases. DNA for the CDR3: TGTGCCAGCAGTTTCGGACTAGCGGGAGAGTACTACAATGAGCAGTTCTTC. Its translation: CASSFGLAGEYYNEQFF.

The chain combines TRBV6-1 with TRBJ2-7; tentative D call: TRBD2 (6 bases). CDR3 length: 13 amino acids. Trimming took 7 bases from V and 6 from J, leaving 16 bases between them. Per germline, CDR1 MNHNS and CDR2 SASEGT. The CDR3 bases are TGTGCCAGCACCCGCGGGGTCTCCCTCGAGCAGTACTTC. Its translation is CASTRGVSLEQYF.

In nucleotides, the CDR3 is TGCGCCAGCAGCCAAGATAGAGGTGTTCTGGACATGTCGTATGGCTACACCTTC. Its translation: CASSQDRGVLDMSYGYTF. The chain combines TRBV4-3 with TRBJ1-2; possible D gene TRBD1, 5 bases. Germline CDR1 is LGHNA and CDR2 is YSLEER. V was shortened by 0 bases and J by 5 bases, with 22 bases between the two germline ends. There are 18 residues in the CDR3.

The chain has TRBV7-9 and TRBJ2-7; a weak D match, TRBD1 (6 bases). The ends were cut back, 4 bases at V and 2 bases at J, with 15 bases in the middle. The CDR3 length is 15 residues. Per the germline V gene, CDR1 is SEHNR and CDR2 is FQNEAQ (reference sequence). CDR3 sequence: CASSSSVRGPYEQYF. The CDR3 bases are TGTGCCAGCAGCTCCAGCGTCAGGGGCCCCTACGAGCAGTACTTC. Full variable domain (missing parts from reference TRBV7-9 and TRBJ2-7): DTGVSQNPRHKITKRGQNVTFRCDPISEHNRLYWYRQTLGQGPEFLTYFQNEAQLEKSRLLSDRFSAERPKGSFSTLEIQRTEQGDSAMYLCASSSSVRGPYEQYFGPGTRLTVT.

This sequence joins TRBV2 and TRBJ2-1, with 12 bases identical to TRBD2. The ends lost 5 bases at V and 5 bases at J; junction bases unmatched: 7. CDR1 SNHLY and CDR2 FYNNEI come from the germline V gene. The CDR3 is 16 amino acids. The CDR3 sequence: CASSSRLAGVNNEQFF. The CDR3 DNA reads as TGTGCCAGCAGTTCCAGACTAGCGGGAGTGAACAATGAGCAGTTCTTC.